This T cell receptor (beta chain) was retrieved from a study of Ad26.COV2.S vaccination and SARS-CoV-2 variants. Study context: Into the muscle, Ad26.COV2.S was dosed once or twice, 56 days apart.

Germline V CDR1 and CDR2: SNHLY, FYNNEI. The CDR3 length is 15 residues. Trimming removed 6 bases at V and 0 bases at J, with 12 bases between. Overall study results and limits: It is possible that the TCR breadth and depth analyses underestimated the total T cell responses. Non-spike TCR breadth showed similarity between vaccine and placebo recipients.

The table came from immunoSEQ multiplex PCR; TCRdb's copy has only in-frame clones and leaves some out. This table has around 300,000 clones, about 89% appearing once. The treatment: some 19 received Ad26.COV2.S at low or high dose, single or two shots; five or six received placebo; per-sample allocation not given. Each sample was drawn 63 days after the first injection (of vaccine or placebo). Spike of the Wuhan-strain SARS-CoV-2 was expressed by an Ad26 vector, which formed the vaccine. This clone has only one observation. Antigen specificity is unknown. The sequencing used peripheral blood, collected in a trial of Ad26.COV2.S vaccine versus placebo. This TCR came from a person between 18 and 65 years old who received the Ad26.COV2.S COVID-19 vaccine or a placebo. J is TRBJ2-1 and V is TRBV2, with D perhaps matching TRBD1 or TRBD2 (5 bases each). The CDR3 DNA is TGTGCCAGCAGCCGGGCAGGGAGCTCCTACAATGAGCAGTTCTTC. This encodes CASSRAGSSYNEQFF.